The T cell receptor beta chain under discussion was sequenced for a study of OX40 agonist ivuxolimab in advanced cancers. From germline, CDR1 is SGHNT and CDR2 YENEEA. J was trimmed by 2 bases and V by 5 bases; bases with no gene match: 7. The length of the CDR3 is 15 residues. TCRdb's copy holds only in-frame clones and misses some; the assay was immunoSEQ multiplex PCR. Of some 50,000 clones in the sample, over 75% were seen once. The sequencing used CD4+ or CD8+ T cells sorted from blood, collected in a trial of the OX40 agonist ivuxolimab. The chain uses TRBV11-3 and TRBJ1-2, with TRBD1 identical over 8 bases. This receptor was identified in an adult with an advanced solid tumor such as melanoma, head and neck, liver or kidney cancer. Here the CDR3 reads CASSTTTGANYGYTF. CDR3 DNA sequence: TGTGCCAGCAGCACGACGACAGGGGCGAACTATGGCTACACCTTC.